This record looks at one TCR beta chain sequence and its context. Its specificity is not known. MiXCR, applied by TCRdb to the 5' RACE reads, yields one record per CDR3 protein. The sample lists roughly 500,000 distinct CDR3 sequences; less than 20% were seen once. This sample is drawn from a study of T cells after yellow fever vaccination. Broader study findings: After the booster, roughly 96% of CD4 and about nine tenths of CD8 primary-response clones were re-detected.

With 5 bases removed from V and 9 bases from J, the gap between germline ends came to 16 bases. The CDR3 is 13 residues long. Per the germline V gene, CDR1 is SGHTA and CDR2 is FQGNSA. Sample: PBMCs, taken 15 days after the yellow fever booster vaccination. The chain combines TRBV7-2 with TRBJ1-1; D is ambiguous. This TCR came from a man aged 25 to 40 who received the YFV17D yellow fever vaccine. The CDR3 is CASSQTSYAKAFF. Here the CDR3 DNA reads TGTGCCAGCAGCCAGACCAGCTATGCAAAAGCTTTCTTT.